These T cell receptor beta chains were read from a single sample in a study of CD8 T cells in ankylosing spondylitis. TCRdb independently ran MiXCR on the 5' RACE reads; one entry per CDR3 protein. The profile shows 200,000 to 300,000 distinct CDR3 sequences, roughly a tenth of them singletons. Sequencing was performed on blood, either unsorted or a sorted T cell fraction (not recorded which). The receptors stem from a male donor with ankylosing spondylitis or in good health (not recorded which). CDR3s include the opening cysteine and the closing phenylalanine or tryptophan. The D gene is left open where the match is weak. The listing skips clone size in some rows; elsewhere it reads once, few, many or a size class.

>TRBD1|TRBV20-1|many|TRBJ1-1
TGCAGTGCCCTAGCGGGACAGGTGAACACTGAAGCTTTCTTT
CSALAGQVNTEAFF
>TRBD1|TRBV20-1|many|TRBJ2-7
TGCAGTGCTAGAGATAGAACAGGGGGAACCTACGAGCAGTACTTC
CSARDRTGGTYEQYF
>.|TRBV3-1|many|TRBJ2-1
TGTGCCAGCAGCCAAGAGGGCACCCCAGCAGGAACTGGGCAGTTCTTC
CASSQEGTPAGTGQFF
>TRBD2|TRBV15|many|TRBJ2-1
TGTGCCACCAGCAGAGATCTAGCGGGGGGTCAGAATGAGCAGTTCTTC
CATSRDLAGGQNEQFF
>.|TRBV21-1|many|TRBJ2-2
TGTGCCAGCAGCAAAGTAGGGATCACCGGGGAGCTGTTTTTT
CASSKVGITGELFF
>.|TRBV25-1|many|TRBJ2-5
TGTGCCAGCAGTGAGGGGAGTATGGAGACCCAGTACTTC
CASSEGSMETQYF
>.|TRBV20-1|many|TRBJ2-1
TGCAGTGCTGAGCAGGGGAGGAATGAGCAGTTCTTC
CSAEQGRNEQFF
>.|TRBV4-1|many|TRBJ2-7
TGCGCCAGCAGCCAAGGACAGCACTCCTACGAGCAGTACTTC
CASSQGQHSYEQYF
>.|TRBV10-1|few|TRBJ2-7
TGCGCCAGCAGCGCCCTAGGGGATAAAAACGAGCAGTACTTC
CASSALGDKNEQYF
>.|TRBV7-9|few|TRBJ2-1
TGTGCCAGCAGCTTAGCAGGCTTACACAATGAGCAGTTCTTC
CASSLAGLHNEQFF
>.|TRBV20-1|many|TRBJ1-2
TGCAGTGCTAGATCCCAATATGGCTACACCTTC
CSARSQYGYTF
>.|TRBV12-3/TRBV12-4|.|TRBJ2-2
TGTGCCAGCTTCCGGAACACCGGGGAGCTGTTTTTT
CASFRNTGELFF
>.|TRBV7-2|many|TRBJ1-4
TGTGCCAGCACCCGAACAAACCGAGATGAAAAACTGTTTTTT
CASTRTNRDEKLFF
>TRBD1|TRBV15|many|TRBJ2-4
TGTGCCACCAGAGAACAGGGGGCGGAAAAAAAAAACATTCAGTACTTC
CATREQGAEKKNIQYF
>TRBD2|TRBV20-1|many|TRBJ2-3
TGCAGTGCTAAACTAGCGGGATCAGATACGCAGTATTTT
CSAKLAGSDTQYF
>.|TRBV20-1|many|TRBJ1-1
TGCAGTGCCTGGGACTCTAGACGGGCTGAAGCTTTCTTT
CSAWDSRRAEAFF
>TRBD1|TRBV5-1|many|TRBJ2-3
TGCGCCAGCAGCCCGGACAGGGGGCAAGATACGCAGTATTTT
CASSPDRGQDTQYF
>.|TRBV12-3/TRBV12-4|.|TRBJ1-1
TGTGCCAGCAGTTTAATAGGGGGCACTGAAGCTTTCTTT
CASSLIGGTEAFF
>TRBD2|TRBV2|many|TRBJ2-1
TGTGCCAGCAACAAACTAGCGGGAAGTATGGATGAGCAGTTCTTC
CASNKLAGSMDEQFF
>.|TRBV7-9|few|TRBJ2-7
TGTGCCAGCAGCTTAGGATTTGAGGGGTCCGAGCAGTACTTC
CASSLGFEGSEQYF
>.|TRBV5-1|many|TRBJ1-2
TGCGCCAGCAGCCAGCTCCGGGACCTAGGGAAGGAGGGCTACACCTTC
CASSQLRDLGKEGYTF
>.|TRBV12-3/TRBV12-4|many|TRBJ2-3
TGTGCCAGCACCCCCCCAGGGATGAGCGCAGATACGCAGTATTTT
CASTPPGMSADTQYF
>.|TRBV7-2|many|TRBJ1-1
TGTGCCAGCAGCCCACAACAGGGCCCGAACACTGAAGCTTTCTTT
CASSPQQGPNTEAFF
>TRBD1|TRBV6-1|many|TRBJ2-1
TGTGCCAGCAGGGGGACAGATTTCTCCTACAATGAGCAGTTCTTC
CASRGTDFSYNEQFF
>TRBD1|TRBV7-2|few|TRBJ2-3
TGTGCCAGCAGCCCCCGACAGGGGTCGGTCACAGATACGCAGTATTTT
CASSPRQGSVTDTQYF
>.|TRBV12-3/TRBV12-4|few|TRBJ2-4
TGTGCCAGCATCGGTTCGGGCAAAAACATTCAGTACTTC
CASIGSGKNIQYF
>.|TRBV7-8|many|TRBJ1-1
TGTGCCAGCAGTCCAGATCCGGACGGAACTGAAGCTTTCTTT
CASSPDPDGTEAFF
>TRBD1|TRBV5-1|.|TRBJ1-1
TGCGCCAGCAGCCACGGGACAGGGTGGGACACTGAAGCTTTCTTT
CASSHGTGWDTEAFF
>.|TRBV19|many|TRBJ1-1
TGTGCCAGTAGTCCCCTGGGGGGCTTGTTGGACACTGAAGCTTTCTTT
CASSPLGGLLDTEAFF
>.|TRBV7-2|many|TRBJ1-6
TGTGCCAGCAGCTTAGAGGGGGGTTCACCCCTCCACTTT
CASSLEGGSPLHF
>.|TRBV5-1|many|TRBJ2-7
TGCGCCAGCAGCGTAATTCCAGGGAATTCCTACGAGCAGTACTTC
CASSVIPGNSYEQYF
>.|TRBV20-1|few|TRBJ1-1
TGCAGTTCGAGTTTGGGCGGGTCCGGCACTGAAGCTTTCTTT
CSSSLGGSGTEAFF
>TRBD1|TRBV27|many|TRBJ2-5
TGTGCCAGCAGCGCCGACAGGGGTCTAGAGACCCAGTACTTC
CASSADRGLETQYF
>.|TRBV12-3/TRBV12-4|many|TRBJ2-6
TGTGCCAGCAGTTTAGCCGGGGGCCGTGGGGCCAACGTCCTGACTTTC
CASSLAGGRGANVLTF
>TRBD1|TRBV5-6|many|TRBJ1-1
TGTGCCAGCAGCCCCTTAATGCAGGGACAGGAAGCTTTCTTT
CASSPLMQGQEAFF
>TRBD2|TRBV20-1|many|TRBJ2-3
TGCAGTGCTAGATTTGGGGGAGGGAAGACTACGCAGTATTTT
CSARFGGGKTTQYF
>.|TRBV20-1|many|TRBJ2-7
TGCAGTGCTCAGGGGGGGAGCGGGAGACCTTACGAGCAGTACTTC
CSAQGGSGRPYEQYF
>.|TRBV2|few|TRBJ2-7
TGTGCCAGCAGTGAAGCAGGGTGGAACGAGCAGTACTTC
CASSEAGWNEQYF